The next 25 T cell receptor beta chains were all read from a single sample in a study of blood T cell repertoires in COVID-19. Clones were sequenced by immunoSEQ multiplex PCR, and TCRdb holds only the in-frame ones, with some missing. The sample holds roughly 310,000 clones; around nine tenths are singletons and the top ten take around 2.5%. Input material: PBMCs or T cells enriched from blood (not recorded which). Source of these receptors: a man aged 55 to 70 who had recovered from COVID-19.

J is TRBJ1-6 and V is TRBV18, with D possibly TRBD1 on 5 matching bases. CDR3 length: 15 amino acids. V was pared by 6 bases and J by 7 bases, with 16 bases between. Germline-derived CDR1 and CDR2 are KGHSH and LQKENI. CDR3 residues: CASSPQGSINSPLHF. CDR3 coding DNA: TGTGCCAGCTCTCCCCAGGGCTCGATCAATTCACCCCTCCACTTT.

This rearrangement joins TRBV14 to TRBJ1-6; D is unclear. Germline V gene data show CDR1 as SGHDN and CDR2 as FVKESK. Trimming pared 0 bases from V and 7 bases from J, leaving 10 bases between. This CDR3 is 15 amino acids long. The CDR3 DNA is TGTGCCAGCAGCCAAGAAGCAGGTTCCAATTCACCCCTCCACTTT. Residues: CASSQEAGSNSPLHF.

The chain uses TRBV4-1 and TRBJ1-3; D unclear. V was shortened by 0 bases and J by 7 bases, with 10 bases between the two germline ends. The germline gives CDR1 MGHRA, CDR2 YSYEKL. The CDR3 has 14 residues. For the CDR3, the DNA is TGCGCCAGCAGCCAAGAAGGCGCGGGGAACACCATATATTTT. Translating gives CASSQEGAGNTIYF.

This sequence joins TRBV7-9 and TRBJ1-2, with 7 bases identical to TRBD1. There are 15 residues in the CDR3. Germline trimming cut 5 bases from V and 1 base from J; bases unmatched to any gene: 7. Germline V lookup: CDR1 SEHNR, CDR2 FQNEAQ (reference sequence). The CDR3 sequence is CASSAMGQLNYGYTF. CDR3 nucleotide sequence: TGTGCCAGCAGCGCAATGGGACAGCTTAACTATGGCTACACCTTC.

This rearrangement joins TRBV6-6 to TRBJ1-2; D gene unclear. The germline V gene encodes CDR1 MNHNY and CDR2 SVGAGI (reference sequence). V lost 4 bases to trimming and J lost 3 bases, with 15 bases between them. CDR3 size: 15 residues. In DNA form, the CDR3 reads TGTGCCAGCAGTTTTATTACCGCCCGGGACTATGGCTACACCTTC. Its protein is CASSFITARDYGYTF.

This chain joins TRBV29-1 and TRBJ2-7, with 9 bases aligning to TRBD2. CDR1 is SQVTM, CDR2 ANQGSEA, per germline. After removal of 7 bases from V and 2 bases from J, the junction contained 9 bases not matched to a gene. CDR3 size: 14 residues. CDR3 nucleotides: TGCAGCGCCGGTAGCGGGAGAGGCACCTACGAGCAGTACTTC. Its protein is CSAGSGRGTYEQYF.

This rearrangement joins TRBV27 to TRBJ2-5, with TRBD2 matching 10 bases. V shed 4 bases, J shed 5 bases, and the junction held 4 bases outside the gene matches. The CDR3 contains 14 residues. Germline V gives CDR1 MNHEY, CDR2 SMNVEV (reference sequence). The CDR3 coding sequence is TGTGCCAGCAGTTCAGTACTAGCGGGGGAGACCCAGTACTTC. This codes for CASSSVLAGETQYF.

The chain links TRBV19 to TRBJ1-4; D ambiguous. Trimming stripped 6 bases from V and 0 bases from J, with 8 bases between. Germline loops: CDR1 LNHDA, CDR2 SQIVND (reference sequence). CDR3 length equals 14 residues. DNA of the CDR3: TGTGCCAGTAGACCTGACACAACTAATGAAAAACTGTTTTTT. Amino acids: CASRPDTTNEKLFF.

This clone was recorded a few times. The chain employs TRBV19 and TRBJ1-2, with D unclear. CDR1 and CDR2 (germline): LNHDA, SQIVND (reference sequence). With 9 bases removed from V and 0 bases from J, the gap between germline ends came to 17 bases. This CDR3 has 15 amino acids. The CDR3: CASKKGVSANYGYTF. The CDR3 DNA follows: TGTGCCAGCAAAAAGGGAGTCTCAGCTAACTATGGCTACACCTTC.

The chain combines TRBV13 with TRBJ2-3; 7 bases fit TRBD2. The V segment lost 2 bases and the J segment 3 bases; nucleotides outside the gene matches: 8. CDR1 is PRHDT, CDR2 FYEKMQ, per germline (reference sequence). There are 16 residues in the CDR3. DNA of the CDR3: TGTGCCAGCAGCTTAAGGCGGCTAGCGGAGACAGATACGCAGTATTTT. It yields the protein CASSLRRLAETDTQYF.

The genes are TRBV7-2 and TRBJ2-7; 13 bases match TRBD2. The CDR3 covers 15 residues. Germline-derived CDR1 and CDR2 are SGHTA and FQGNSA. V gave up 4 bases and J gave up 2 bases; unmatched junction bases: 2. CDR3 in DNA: TGTGCCAGCAGCTCCACTAGCGGGGGGGCCTACGAGCAGTACTTC. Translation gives CASSSTSGGAYEQYF.

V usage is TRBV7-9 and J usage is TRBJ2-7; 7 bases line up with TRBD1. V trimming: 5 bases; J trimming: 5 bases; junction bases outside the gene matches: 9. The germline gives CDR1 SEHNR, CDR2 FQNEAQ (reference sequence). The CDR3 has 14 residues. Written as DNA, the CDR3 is TGTGCCAGCAGCACTTTAGGGGGCTACCACGAGCAGTACTTC. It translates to CASSTLGGYHEQYF.

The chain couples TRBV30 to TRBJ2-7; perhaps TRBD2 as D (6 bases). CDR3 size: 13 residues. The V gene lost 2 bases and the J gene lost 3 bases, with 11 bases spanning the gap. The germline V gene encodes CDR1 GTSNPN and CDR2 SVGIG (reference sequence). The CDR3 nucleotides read TGTGCCTGGAGTTCGGGACTCGGCTACGAGCAGTACTTC. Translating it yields CAWSSGLGYEQYF.

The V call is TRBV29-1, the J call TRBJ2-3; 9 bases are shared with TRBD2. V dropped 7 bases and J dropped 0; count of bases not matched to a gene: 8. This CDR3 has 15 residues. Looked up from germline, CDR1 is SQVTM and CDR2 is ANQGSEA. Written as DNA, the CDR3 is TGCAGCGGAATGACTAGCGGAGCTAGCACAGATACGCAGTATTTT. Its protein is CSGMTSGASTDTQYF.

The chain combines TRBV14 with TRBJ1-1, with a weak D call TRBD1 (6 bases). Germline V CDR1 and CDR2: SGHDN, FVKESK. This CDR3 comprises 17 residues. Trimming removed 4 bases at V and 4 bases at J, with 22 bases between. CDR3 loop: CASSPSGGRVAGTEAFF. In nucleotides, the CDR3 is TGTGCCAGCAGCCCCTCCGGGGGGCGGGTTGCAGGCACTGAAGCTTTCTTT.

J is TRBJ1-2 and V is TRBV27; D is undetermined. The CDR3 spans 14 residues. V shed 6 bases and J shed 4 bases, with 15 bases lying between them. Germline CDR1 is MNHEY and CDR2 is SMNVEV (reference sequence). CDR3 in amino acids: CASSPIRPRYGYTF. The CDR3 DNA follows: TGTGCCAGCAGCCCCATCCGTCCGCGCTATGGCTACACCTTC.

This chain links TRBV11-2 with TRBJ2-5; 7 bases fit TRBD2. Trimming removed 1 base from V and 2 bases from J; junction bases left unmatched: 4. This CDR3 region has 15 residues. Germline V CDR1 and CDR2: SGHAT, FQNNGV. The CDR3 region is CASSLGYGGQETQYF. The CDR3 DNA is TGTGCCAGCAGCTTAGGCTACGGGGGGCAAGAGACCCAGTACTTC.

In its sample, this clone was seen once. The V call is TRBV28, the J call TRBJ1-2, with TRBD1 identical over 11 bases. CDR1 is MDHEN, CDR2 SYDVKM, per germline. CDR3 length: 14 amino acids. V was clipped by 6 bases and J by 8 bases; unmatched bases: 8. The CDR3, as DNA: TGTGCCAGCAGGGACAGGGGGCGGCTTGGAGGCTACACCTTC. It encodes CASRDRGRLGGYTF.

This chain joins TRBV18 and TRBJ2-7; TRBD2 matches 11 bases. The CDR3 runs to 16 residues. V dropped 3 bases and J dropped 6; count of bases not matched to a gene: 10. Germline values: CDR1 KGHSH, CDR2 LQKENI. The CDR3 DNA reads TGTGCCAGCTCACCGTTACTAGCGGGAGAGGCTTCCGAGCAGTACTTC. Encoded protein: CASSPLLAGEASEQYF. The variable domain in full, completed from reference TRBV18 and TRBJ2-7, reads NAGVMQNPRHLVRRRGQEARLRCSPMKGHSHVYWYRQLPEEGLKFMVYLQKENIIDESGMPKERFSAEFPKEGPSILRIQQVVRGDSAAYFCASSPLLAGEASEQYFGPGTRLTVT.

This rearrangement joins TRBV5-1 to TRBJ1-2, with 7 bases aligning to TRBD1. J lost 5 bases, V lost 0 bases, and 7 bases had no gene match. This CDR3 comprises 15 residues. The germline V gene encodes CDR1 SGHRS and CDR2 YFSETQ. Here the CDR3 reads CASSLGDRELYGYTF. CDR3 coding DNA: TGCGCCAGCAGCTTGGGAGACAGGGAGCTATATGGCTACACCTTC. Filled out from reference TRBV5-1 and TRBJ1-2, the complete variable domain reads KAGVTQTPRYLIKTRGQQVTLSCSPISGHRSVSWYQQTPGQGLQFLFEYFSETQRNKGNFPGRFSGRQFSNSRSEMNVSTLELGDSALYLCASSLGDRELYGYTFGSGTRLTVV.

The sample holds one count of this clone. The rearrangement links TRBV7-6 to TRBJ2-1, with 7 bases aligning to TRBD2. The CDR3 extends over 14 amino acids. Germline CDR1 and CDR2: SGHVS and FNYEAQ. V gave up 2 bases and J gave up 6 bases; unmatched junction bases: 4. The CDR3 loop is CASSLSGRVNEQFF. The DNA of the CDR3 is TGTGCCAGCAGCTTAAGTGGGAGGGTCAATGAGCAGTTCTTC.

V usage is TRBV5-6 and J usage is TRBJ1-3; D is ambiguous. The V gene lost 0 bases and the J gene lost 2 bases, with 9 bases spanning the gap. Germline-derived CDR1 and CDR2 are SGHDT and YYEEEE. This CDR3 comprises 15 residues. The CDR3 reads CASSLVAQTGNTIYF. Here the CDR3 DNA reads TGTGCCAGCAGCTTGGTGGCTCAAACTGGAAACACCATATATTTT.

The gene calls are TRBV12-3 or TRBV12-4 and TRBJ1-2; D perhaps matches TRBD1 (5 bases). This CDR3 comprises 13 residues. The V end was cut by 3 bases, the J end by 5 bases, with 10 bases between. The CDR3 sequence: CASSFRAGYGYTF. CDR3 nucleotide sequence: TGTGCCAGCAGTTTCCGGGCAGGGTATGGCTACACCTTC.

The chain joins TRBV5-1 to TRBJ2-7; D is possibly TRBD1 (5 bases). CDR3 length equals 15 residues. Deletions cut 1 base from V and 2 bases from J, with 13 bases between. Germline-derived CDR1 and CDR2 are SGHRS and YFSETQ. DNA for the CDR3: TGCGCCAGCAGCTTGACTCCCAGGGCGCCCTACGAGCAGTACTTC. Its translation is CASSLTPRAPYEQYF. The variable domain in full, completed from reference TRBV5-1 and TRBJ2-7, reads KAGVTQTPRYLIKTRGQQVTLSCSPISGHRSVSWYQQTPGQGLQFLFEYFSETQRNKGNFPGRFSGRQFSNSRSEMNVSTLELGDSALYLCASSLTPRAPYEQYFGPGTRLTVT.

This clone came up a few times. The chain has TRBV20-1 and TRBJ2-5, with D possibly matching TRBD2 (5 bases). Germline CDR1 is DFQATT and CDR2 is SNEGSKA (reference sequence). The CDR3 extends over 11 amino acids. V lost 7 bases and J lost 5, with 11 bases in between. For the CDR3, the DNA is TGCAGTGTGGAGGTCCGGGAGACCCAGTACTTC. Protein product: CSVEVRETQYF.